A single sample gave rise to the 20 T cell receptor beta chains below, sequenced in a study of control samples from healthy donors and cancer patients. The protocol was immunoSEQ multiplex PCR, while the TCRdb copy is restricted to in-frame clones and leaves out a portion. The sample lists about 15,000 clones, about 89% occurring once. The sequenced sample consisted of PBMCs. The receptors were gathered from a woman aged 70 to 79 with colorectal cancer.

The CDR3 loop reads CASSLGGTLTSGSPLHF. CDR3 nucleotides: TGTGCCAGCAGCTTGGGTGGGACACTAACCTCCGGTTCACCCCTCCACTTT. This chain connects TRBV5-5 to TRBJ1-6, with D maybe TRBD1 (6 bases). The CDR3 contains 17 residues. Per the germline V gene, CDR1 is SGHKS and CDR2 is YYEKEE (reference sequence). V shed 0 bases and J shed 9 bases, with 19 bases lying between them.

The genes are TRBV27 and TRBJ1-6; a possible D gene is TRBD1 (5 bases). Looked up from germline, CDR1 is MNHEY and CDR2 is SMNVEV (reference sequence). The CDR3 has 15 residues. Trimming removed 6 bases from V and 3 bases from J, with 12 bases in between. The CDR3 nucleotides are TGTGCCAGCAGGTCTGTTGGGGGCTATAATTCACCCCTCCACTTT. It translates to CASRSVGGYNSPLHF.

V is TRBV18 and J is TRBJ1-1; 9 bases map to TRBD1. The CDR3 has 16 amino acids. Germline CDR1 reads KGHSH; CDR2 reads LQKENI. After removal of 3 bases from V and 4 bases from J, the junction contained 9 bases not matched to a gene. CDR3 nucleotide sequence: TGTGCCAGCTCACCCGGGGACAGGGTTCTTCTCACTGAAGCTTTCTTT. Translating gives CASSPGDRVLLTEAFF.

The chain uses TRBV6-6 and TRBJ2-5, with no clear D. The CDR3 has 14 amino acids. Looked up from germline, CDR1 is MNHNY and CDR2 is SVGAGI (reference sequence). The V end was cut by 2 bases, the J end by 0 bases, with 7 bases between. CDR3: CASSYGVYQETQYF. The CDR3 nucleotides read TGTGCCAGCAGTTACGGGGTCTACCAAGAGACCCAGTACTTC.

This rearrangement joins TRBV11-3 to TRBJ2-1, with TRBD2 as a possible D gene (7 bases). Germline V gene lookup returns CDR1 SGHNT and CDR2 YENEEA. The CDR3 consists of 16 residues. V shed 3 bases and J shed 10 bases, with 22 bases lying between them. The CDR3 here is CASSFGGMNRAEEQFF. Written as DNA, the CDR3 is TGTGCCAGCAGCTTCGGGGGGATGAACAGGGCGGAAGAGCAGTTCTTC.

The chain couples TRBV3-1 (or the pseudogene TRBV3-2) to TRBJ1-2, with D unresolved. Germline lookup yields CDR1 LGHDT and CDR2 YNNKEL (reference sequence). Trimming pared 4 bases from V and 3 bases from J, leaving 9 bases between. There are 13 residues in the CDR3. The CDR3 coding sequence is TGTGCCAGCAGCCCCATGGCGGACTATGGCTACACCTTC. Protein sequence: CASSPMADYGYTF.

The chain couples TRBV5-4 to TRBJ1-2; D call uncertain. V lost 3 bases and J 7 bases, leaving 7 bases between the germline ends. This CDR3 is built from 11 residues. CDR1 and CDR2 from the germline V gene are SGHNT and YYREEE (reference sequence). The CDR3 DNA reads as TGTGCCAGCAGCTCCCCCATTGGCTACACCTTC. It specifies CASSSPIGYTF.

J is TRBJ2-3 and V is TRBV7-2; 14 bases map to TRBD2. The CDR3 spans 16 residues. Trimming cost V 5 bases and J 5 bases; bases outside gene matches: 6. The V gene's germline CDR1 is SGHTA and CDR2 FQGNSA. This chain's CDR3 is CASSPGLAGGGDTQYF. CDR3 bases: TGTGCCAGCAGCCCCGGACTAGCGGGAGGTGGAGATACGCAGTATTTT.

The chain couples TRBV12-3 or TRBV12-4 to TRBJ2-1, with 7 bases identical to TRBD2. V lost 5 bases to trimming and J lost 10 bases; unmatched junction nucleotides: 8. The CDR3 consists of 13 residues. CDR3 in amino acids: CASSPFAGVEQFF. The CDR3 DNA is TGTGCCAGCAGTCCTTTCGCGGGAGTAGAGCAGTTCTTC.

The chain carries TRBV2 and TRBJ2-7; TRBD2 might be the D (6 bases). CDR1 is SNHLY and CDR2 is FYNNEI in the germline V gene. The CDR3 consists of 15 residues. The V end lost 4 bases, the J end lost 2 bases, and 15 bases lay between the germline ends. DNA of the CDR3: TGTGCCAGCAGTGTTGGGGAGGTCACACCCTACGAGCAGTACTTC. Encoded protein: CASSVGEVTPYEQYF. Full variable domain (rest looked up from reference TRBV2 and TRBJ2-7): EPEVTQTPSHQVTQMGQEVILRCVPISNHLYFYWYRQILGQKVEFLVSFYNNEISEKSEIFDDQFSVERPDGSNFTLKIRSTKLEDSAMYFCASSVGEVTPYEQYFGPGTRLTVT.

CDR3 nucleotides: TGTGCCAGCAAAGTCCAAGAGACCCAGTACTTC. It translates to CASKVQETQYF. This chain uses TRBV2 with TRBJ2-5; the D is unclear. The V end lost 7 bases, the J end lost 1 base, and 4 bases lay between the germline ends. The germline gives CDR1 SNHLY, CDR2 FYNNEI. This CDR3 comprises 11 residues.

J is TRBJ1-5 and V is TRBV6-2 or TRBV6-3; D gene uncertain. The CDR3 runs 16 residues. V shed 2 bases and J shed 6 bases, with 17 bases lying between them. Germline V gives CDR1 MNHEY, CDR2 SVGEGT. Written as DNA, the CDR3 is TGTGCCAGCAGTTACGGGCAATACGACGGCGGTCAGCCCCAGCATTTT. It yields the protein CASSYGQYDGGQPQHF.

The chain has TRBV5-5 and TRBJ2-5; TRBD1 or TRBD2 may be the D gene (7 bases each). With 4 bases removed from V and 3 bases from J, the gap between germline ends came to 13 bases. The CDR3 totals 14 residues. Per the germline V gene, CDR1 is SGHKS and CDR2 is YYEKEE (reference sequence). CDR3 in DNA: TGTGCCAGCAGCAGCGGGACAGCTAAAGAGACCCAGTACTTC. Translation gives CASSSGTAKETQYF.

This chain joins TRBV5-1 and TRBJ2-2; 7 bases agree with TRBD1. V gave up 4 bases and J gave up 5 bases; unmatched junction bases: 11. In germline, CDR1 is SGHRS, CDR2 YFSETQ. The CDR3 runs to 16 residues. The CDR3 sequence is CASSRGEGAGTGELFF. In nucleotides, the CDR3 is TGCGCCAGCAGCCGTGGTGAGGGGGCTGGAACCGGGGAGCTGTTTTTT.

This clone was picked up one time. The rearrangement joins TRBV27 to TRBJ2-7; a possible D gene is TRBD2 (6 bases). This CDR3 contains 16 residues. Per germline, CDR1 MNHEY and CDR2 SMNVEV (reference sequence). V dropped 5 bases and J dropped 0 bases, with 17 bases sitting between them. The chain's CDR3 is CASSMISGGPSYEQYF. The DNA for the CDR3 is TGTGCCAGCAGTATGATTAGCGGAGGCCCCTCCTACGAGCAGTACTTC.

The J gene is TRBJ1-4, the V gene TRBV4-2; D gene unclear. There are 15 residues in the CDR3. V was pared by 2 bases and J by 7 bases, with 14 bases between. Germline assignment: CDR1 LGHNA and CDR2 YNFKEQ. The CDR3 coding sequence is TGTGCCAGCAGCCAATGGGGAGACTTGGGTGAAAAACTGTTTTTT. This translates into CASSQWGDLGEKLFF.

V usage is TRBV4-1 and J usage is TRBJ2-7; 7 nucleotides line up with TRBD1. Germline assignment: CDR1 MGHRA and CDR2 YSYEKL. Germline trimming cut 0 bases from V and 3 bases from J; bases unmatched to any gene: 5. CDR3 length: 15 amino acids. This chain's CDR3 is CASSQELSGGYEQYF. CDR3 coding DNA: TGCGCCAGCAGCCAAGAACTCTCAGGGGGCTACGAGCAGTACTTC.

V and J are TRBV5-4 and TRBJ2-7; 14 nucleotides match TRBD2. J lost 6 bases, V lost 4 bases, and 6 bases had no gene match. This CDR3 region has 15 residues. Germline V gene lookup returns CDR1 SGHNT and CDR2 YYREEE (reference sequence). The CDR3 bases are TGTGCCAGCAGCCCGGGACTAGCGGGAGTGGGCGAGCAGTACTTC. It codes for CASSPGLAGVGEQYF.

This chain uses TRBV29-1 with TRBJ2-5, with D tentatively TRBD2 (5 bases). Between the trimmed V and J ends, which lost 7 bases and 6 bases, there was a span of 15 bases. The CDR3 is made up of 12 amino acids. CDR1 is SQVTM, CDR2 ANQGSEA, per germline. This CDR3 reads CSAEITRQTQYF. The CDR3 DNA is TGCAGCGCCGAGATTACTAGACAGACCCAGTACTTC. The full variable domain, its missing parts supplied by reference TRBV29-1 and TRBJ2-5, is SAVISQKPSRDICQRGTSLTIQCQVDSQVTMMFWYRQQPGQSLTLIATANQGSEATYESGFVIDKFPISRPNLTFSTLTVSNMSPEDSSIYLCSAEITRQTQYFGPGTRLLVL.

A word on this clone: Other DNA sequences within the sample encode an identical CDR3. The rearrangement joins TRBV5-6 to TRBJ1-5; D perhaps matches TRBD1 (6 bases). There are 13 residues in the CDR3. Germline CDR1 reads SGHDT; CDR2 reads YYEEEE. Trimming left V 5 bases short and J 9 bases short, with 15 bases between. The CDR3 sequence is CASSTQGRGPQHF. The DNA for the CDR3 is TGTGCCAGCAGTACACAGGGTCGGGGGCCCCAGCATTTT.